This T cell receptor (beta chain) was recorded in a study of cytomegalovirus exposure and HLA in healthy donors. General study results and limits: The investigators catalogued 180 or so TCR beta chains as cytomegalovirus-associated. A few CMV-associated chains were confirmed in vitro to be specific for CMV antigens. Across donors, most TCRs were seen rarely, yet some public ones were widespread. Subsequent analysis of the 95 to 150 validation repertoires found a tendency for first-cohort TCR clusters to co-occur.

Comments on this clone: Its antigen is unknown.

The method was immunoSEQ multiplex PCR; TCRdb's version includes in-frame clones alone and lacks a portion of them. The sample consists of under 400,000 clones, more than 80% of them appearing once. This CDR3 comprises 15 residues. V was shortened by 6 bases and J by 2 bases, with 17 bases between the two germline ends. The germline V gene encodes CDR1 MNHEY and CDR2 SMNVEV (reference sequence). The material sequenced was PBMCs. The chain uses TRBV27 and TRBJ2-7; a weak D match, TRBD2 (7 bases). This receptor was obtained from a woman aged 18-30 years in good health and CMV-seronegative. CDR3 in amino acids: CASSLKGGSPYEQYF. The CDR3 DNA reads as TGTGCCAGCAGCCTAAAGGGGGGGAGCCCCTACGAGCAGTACTTC.